The 23 T cell receptor beta chains presented below share a single source sample, sequenced in a study of CD8+CD57+ T cells in acquired aplastic anemia. Before being chosen for sequencing, patients had shown CD8+CD57+ cell expansion by flow cytometry. Both TCR beta VDJ combination and CDR3 sequence profiling were carried out. Genomic DNA was the template for this profiling. MiXCR, run by TCRdb on the reads, gives a single entry per CDR3 protein. The sample lists about 200,000 distinct CDR3 sequences; less than 60% were seen once. Material for sequencing was sorted CD4+, CD8+, or CD8+CD57+ T cells (not recorded which) from PBMCs. The receptors derive from a human donor with aplastic anemia.

V usage is TRBV19 and J usage is TRBJ2-5, with a possible D match to TRBD2 (6 bases). This CDR3 has 16 amino acids. In germline, CDR1 is LNHDA, CDR2 SQIVND (reference sequence). Trimming shortened V by 4 bases and J by 5 bases, and 20 bases separated the two germline ends. In DNA form, the CDR3 reads TGTGCCAGTAGTAACCGCCAAGGGTCCCGGGGGGAGACCCAGTACTTC. Its protein is CASSNRQGSRGETQYF.

Worth noting for this clonotype: Being one base from a much bigger clone, this may be a read error. V is TRBV18 and J is TRBJ2-7; D unclear. Looked up from germline, CDR1 is KGHSH and CDR2 is LQKENI. V was clipped by 0 bases and J by 0 bases, with 6 bases between them. The CDR3 has 14 residues. CDR3 sequence: CASSPPSFSYEQYF. DNA of the CDR3: TGTGCCAGCTCACCACCCAGCTTCTCCTACGAGCAGTACTTC.

This clonotype was observed a handful of times. CDR3 DNA sequence: TGTGCCATCAGCAAGGGCGGGACCTACGAGCAGTACTTC. Protein product: CAISKGGTYEQYF. V and J are TRBV10-3 and TRBJ2-7; the D gene is possibly TRBD2 (6 bases). The CDR3 is 13 residues long. Looked up from germline, CDR1 is ENHRY and CDR2 is SYGVKD. Trimming shortened V by 6 bases and J by 2 bases, and 11 bases separated the two germline ends.

With respect to this clonotype: This may arise from a read error, as a much more abundant clone is one base away. This is likely a read error, given that the CDR3 carries no conserved phenylalanine or tryptophan at its end. The chain couples TRBV12-3 or TRBV12-4 to TRBJ2-3, with 9 bases lining up with TRBD2. V was clipped by 7 bases and J by 5 bases; unmatched bases: 13. The CDR3 extends over 16 amino acids. The DNA for the CDR3 is TGTGCCAGCAACGTTTGGGTTGGCGGGGGGGTAGATACGCAGTATTCT. It is translated as CASNVWVGGGVDTQYS.

Many counts were recorded for this clonotype. The rearrangement joins TRBV2 to TRBJ1-1, with D possibly TRBD1 on 5 matching bases. The germline V and J ends were trimmed by 6 bases and 0 bases, with 8 bases remaining between them. Germline V gene sequence: CDR1 SNHLY, CDR2 FYNNEI. The CDR3 extends over 13 amino acids. CDR3 nucleotides: TGTGCCAGCAGGACAGTTGTGAACACTGAAGCTTTCTTT. It codes for CASRTVVNTEAFF.

This clonotype came up a few times. J is TRBJ1-3 and V is TRBV6-7, with 8 bases lining up with TRBD1. TRBV6-7 carries the ORF label, with uncertain function. The CDR3 length is 14 residues. The junction had 10 bases not matched to a gene; V was cut back by 11 bases and J by 4 bases. DNA for the CDR3: TGTGCCTGCTCCGGGACAGGCTCAGGAAACACCATATATTTT. This encodes CACSGTGSGNTIYF.

This clonotype has a single count. This chain uses TRBV2 with TRBJ1-2; D remains unclear. The CDR3 spans 16 residues. Trimming shortened V by 4 bases and J by 7 bases, and 22 bases separated the two germline ends. Germline CDR1 and CDR2: SNHLY and FYNNEI. CDR3 protein: CASSVFPMEGASGYTF. DNA of the CDR3: TGTGCCAGCAGTGTGTTCCCAATGGAGGGAGCCAGTGGCTACACCTTC.

Ten or more counts support this clonotype. A read error is possible here, since a much larger clone lies one base away. The gene calls are TRBV15 and TRBJ1-4, with D possibly being TRBD1 (5 bases). There are 13 residues in the CDR3. Germline V lookup: CDR1 LNHNV, CDR2 YYDKDF (reference sequence). CDR3 sequence (DNA): TGTGCCACAAAACAGGCAGCTAATGAAAGACTGTTTTTT. Translating it yields CATKQAANERLFF.

The table lists this clonotype with a few counts. One base separates it from a far larger clone, so it is likely a read error. The rearrangement uses TRBV7-7 and TRBJ2-5; D unclear. V lost 3 bases and J 2 bases, leaving 7 bases between the germline ends. Germline V gene lookup returns CDR1 SSHAT and CDR2 FNYEAQ (reference sequence). The CDR3 loop spans 13 amino acids. Here the CDR3 reads CASSLETQETQYF. The CDR3 DNA sequence: TGTGCCAGCAGCTTGGAGACTCAAGAGACCCAGTACTTC.

This clonotype has only a few counts. The genes are TRBV18 and TRBJ1-1, with a weak D call TRBD1 (6 bases). Germline V CDR1 and CDR2: KGHSH, LQKENI. The CDR3 runs to 15 residues. V lost 2 bases to trimming and J lost 5 bases, with 15 bases between them. The CDR3 here is CASSPGQGLWTEAFF. CDR3 coding DNA: TGTGCCAGCTCACCAGGGCAGGGGCTGTGGACTGAAGCTTTCTTT.

V gene TRBV19 combines with J gene TRBJ1-1; D is uncertain. The CDR3 length is 15 residues. V lost 0 bases and J lost 3, with 11 bases in between. The germline V gene encodes CDR1 LNHDA and CDR2 SQIVND (reference sequence). CDR3 protein: CASSIEKGWDTEAFF. For the CDR3, the DNA is TGTGCCAGTAGTATAGAAAAGGGCTGGGACACTGAAGCTTTCTTT.

In regard to this clonotype: The germline gene is not matched at one end of the junction; a read error may be the cause. The chain uses TRBV10-1 and TRBJ2-1; 7 bases match TRBD2. This CDR3 region has 15 residues. CDR1 is WNHNN, CDR2 SYGVQD, per germline (reference sequence). In DNA form, the CDR3 reads TGCGCCAGCAGTGAGCTAGCGGAGGGAGACAATGGGCAGTTCTTC. This sequence encodes CASSELAEGDNGQFF.

This clonotype was found once. The chain combines TRBV7-3 with TRBJ1-2, with D uncertain. This CDR3 is 13 amino acids long. Germline assignment: CDR1 SGHTA and CDR2 FQGTGA. The V and J ends lost 2 bases and 4 bases respectively, with 8 bases between them. This chain's CDR3 is CASSLDVVYGYTF. The CDR3 bases are TGTGCCAGCAGCTTAGACGTTGTCTATGGCTACACCTTC.

The chain carries TRBV2 and TRBJ2-3; D perhaps matches TRBD1 (5 bases). CDR1 and CDR2 (germline): SNHLY, FYNNEI. Trimming shortened V by 2 bases and J by 3 bases, and 18 bases separated the two germline ends. The CDR3 loop spans 17 amino acids. The CDR3, as DNA: TGTGCCAGCAGTGAATTTGGGCTAGGGGAATCTACAGATACGCAGTATTTT. Protein product: CASSEFGLGESTDTQYF.

Remarks on this clonotype: This may come from a read error, since a much larger clone is one base off. The rearrangement joins TRBV20-1 to TRBJ2-2; weak D call: TRBD1 (7 bases). The ends were cut back, 3 bases at V and 5 bases at J, with 19 bases in the middle. There are 16 residues in the CDR3. Germline values: CDR1 DFQATT, CDR2 SNEGSKA (reference sequence). The CDR3 is CSASGTDRVDTGELFF. As DNA, the CDR3 is TGCAGTGCTAGCGGGACTGACAGGGTGGATACCGGGGAGCTGTTTTTT.

At least ten counts were recorded for this clonotype. The chain is built from TRBV7-3 and TRBJ1-2, with 10 bases aligning to TRBD1. With 5 bases clipped from V and 4 bases from J, the junction kept 10 bases outside the gene matches. Germline V lookup: CDR1 SGHTA, CDR2 FQGTGA. CDR3 size: 16 residues. CDR3 sequence: CASSATGTGEAYGYTF. The CDR3 DNA follows: TGTGCCAGCAGCGCGACCGGGACAGGGGAAGCCTATGGCTACACCTTC.

This clonotype occurred many times. The chain joins TRBV5-1 to TRBJ1-4, with D uncertain. The germline gives CDR1 SGHRS, CDR2 YFSETQ. This CDR3 spans 13 amino acids. Trimming shortened V by 4 bases and J by 8 bases, and 12 bases separated the two germline ends. The CDR3 sequence is CASSPGRTEKLFF. The CDR3 region has the DNA TGCGCCAGCAGCCCGGGGAGAACGGAAAAACTGTTTTTT.

The gene calls are TRBV10-3 and TRBJ1-5; D is ambiguous. The CDR3 is 14 residues long. Germline V gene sequence: CDR1 ENHRY, CDR2 SYGVKD. V dropped 6 bases and J dropped 0 bases, with 9 bases sitting between them. The CDR3 spells CAISYDGSNQPQHF. CDR3 in DNA: TGTGCCATCAGCTATGACGGTAGCAATCAGCCCCAGCATTTT.

This clonotype was picked up many times. This chain joins TRBV12-3 or TRBV12-4 and TRBJ2-2, with D possibly being TRBD2 (5 bases). The ends were cut back, 6 bases at V and 2 bases at J, with 13 bases in the middle. The CDR3 is 15 residues long. The CDR3 loop is CASSPTAGNTGELFF. The CDR3 region has the DNA TGTGCCAGCAGCCCGACGGCGGGTAACACCGGGGAGCTGTTTTTT.

This clonotype occurred many times. The chain links TRBV20-1 to TRBJ1-4; TRBD1 matches 8 bases. The CDR3 totals 14 residues. V trimming: 1 base; J trimming: 7 bases; junction bases outside the gene matches: 5. Germline CDR1 and CDR2: DFQATT and SNEGSKA (reference sequence). The CDR3 reads CSARVPGGREKLFF. The CDR3 bases are TGCAGTGCTAGAGTTCCAGGGGGCCGTGAAAAACTGTTTTTT.

This clonotype was seen a few times. The chain combines TRBV7-9 with TRBJ2-7, with TRBD1 identical over 8 bases. Germline CDR1 and CDR2: SEHNR and FQNEAQ (reference sequence). Trimming took 4 bases from V and 2 from J; bases not matched to a gene: 13. The CDR3 is 17 residues long. In nucleotides, the CDR3 is TGTGCCAGCAGCTCGGACAGGGCTGGCCGTAGACCCTACGAGCAGTACTTC. It is translated as CASSSDRAGRRPYEQYF.

Ten or more counts support this clonotype. The V call is TRBV6-6, the J call TRBJ1-5; 8 nucleotides agree with TRBD1. Unmatched junction bases numbered 4, after V lost 4 bases and J lost 2 bases. This CDR3 has 15 residues. Germline CDR1 reads MNHNY; CDR2 reads SVGAGI (reference sequence). CDR3 bases: TGTGCCAGCAGTTCGGCAGGGGGCGGCAATCAGCCCCAGCATTTT. Translation gives CASSSAGGGNQPQHF.

The chain carries TRBV25-1 and TRBJ1-2, with D possibly matching TRBD1 (5 bases). Trimming took 2 bases from V and 4 from J, leaving 11 bases between them. This CDR3 spans 14 amino acids. Germline CDR1 reads MGHDK; CDR2 reads SYGVNS. CDR3 coding DNA: TGTGCCAGCAGTGAACCAGGGCCCGGCTATGGCTACACCTTC. Protein: CASSEPGPGYGYTF.